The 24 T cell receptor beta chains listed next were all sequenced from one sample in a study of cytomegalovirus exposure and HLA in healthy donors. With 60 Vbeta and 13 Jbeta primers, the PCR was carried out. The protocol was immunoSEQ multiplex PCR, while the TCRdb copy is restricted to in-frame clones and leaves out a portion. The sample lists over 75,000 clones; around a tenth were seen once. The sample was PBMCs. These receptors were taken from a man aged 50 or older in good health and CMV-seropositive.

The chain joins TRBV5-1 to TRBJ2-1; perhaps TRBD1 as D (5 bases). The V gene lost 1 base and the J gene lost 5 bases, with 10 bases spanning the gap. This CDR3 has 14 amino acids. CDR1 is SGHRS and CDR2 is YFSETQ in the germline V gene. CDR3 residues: CASSLQGLDNEQFF. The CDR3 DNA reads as TGCGCCAGCAGCTTGCAGGGATTGGACAATGAGCAGTTCTTC. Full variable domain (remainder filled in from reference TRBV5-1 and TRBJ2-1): KAGVTQTPRYLIKTRGQQVTLSCSPISGHRSVSWYQQTPGQGLQFLFEYFSETQRNKGNFPGRFSGRQFSNSRSEMNVSTLELGDSALYLCASSLQGLDNEQFFGPGTRLTVL.

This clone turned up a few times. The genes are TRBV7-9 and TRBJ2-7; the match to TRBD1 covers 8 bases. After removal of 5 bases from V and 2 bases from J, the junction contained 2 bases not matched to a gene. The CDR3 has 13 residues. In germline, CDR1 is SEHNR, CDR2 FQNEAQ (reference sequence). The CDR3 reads CASSQDRAYEQYF. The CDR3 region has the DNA TGTGCCAGCAGCCAGGACAGGGCCTACGAGCAGTACTTC.

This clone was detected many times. The CDR3 nucleotides read TGCGCCAGCAGCCAGGTGGGCTTGGGGCGGAACGATCAGCCCCAGCATTTT. Translating gives CASSQVGLGRNDQPQHF. This chain joins TRBV4-1 and TRBJ1-5, with D maybe TRBD1 (5 bases). V shed 3 bases and J shed 5 bases, with 20 bases lying between them. Per germline, CDR1 MGHRA and CDR2 YSYEKL. The CDR3 totals 17 residues.

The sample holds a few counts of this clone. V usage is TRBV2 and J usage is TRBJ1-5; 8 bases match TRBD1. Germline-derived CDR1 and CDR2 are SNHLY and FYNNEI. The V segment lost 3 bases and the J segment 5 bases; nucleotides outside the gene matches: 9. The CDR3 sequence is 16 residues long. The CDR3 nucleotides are TGTGCCAGCAGTGATTCCTGGACAGGGCTACATCAGCCCCAGCATTTT. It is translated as CASSDSWTGLHQPQHF. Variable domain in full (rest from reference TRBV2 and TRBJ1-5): EPEVTQTPSHQVTQMGQEVILRCVPISNHLYFYWYRQILGQKVEFLVSFYNNEISEKSEIFDDQFSVERPDGSNFTLKIRSTKLEDSAMYFCASSDSWTGLHQPQHFGDGTRLSIL.

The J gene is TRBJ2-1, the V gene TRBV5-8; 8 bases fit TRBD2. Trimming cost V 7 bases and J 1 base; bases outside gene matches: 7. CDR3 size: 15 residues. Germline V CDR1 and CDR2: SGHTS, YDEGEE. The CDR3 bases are TGTGCCAGCGGTCCCGGGGGGGTTTCCTACAATGAGCAGTTCTTC. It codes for CASGPGGVSYNEQFF.

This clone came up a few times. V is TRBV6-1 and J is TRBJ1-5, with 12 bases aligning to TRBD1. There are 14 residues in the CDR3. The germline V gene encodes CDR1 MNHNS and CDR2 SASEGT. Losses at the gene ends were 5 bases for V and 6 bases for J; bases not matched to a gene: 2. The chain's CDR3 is CASSRDRGPQPQHF. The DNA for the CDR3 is TGTGCCAGCAGTAGGGACAGGGGGCCTCAGCCCCAGCATTTT.

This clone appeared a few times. The CDR3 DNA follows: TGTGCCAGCAGTAAACAGGGGCTCCCCACTGAAGCTTTCTTT. Its protein product is CASSKQGLPTEAFF. The V and J genes are TRBV6-5 and TRBJ1-1; 7 positions match TRBD1. The CDR3 contains 14 residues. With 5 bases clipped from V and 4 bases from J, the junction kept 7 bases outside the gene matches. Germline CDR1 reads MNHEY; CDR2 reads SVGAGI.

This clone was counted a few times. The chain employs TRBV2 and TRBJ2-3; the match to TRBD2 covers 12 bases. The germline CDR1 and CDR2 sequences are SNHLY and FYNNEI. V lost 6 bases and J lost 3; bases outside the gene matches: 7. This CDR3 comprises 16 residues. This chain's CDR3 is CASRMTSGSGTDTQYF. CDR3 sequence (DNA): TGTGCCAGCAGGATGACTAGCGGGAGCGGTACAGATACGCAGTATTTT.

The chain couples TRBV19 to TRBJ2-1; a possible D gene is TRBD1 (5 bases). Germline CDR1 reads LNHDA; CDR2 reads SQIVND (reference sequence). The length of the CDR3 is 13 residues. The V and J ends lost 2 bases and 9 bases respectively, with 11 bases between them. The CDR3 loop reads CASSIRGSGEQFF. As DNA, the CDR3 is TGTGCCAGTAGTATAAGGGGATCTGGTGAGCAGTTCTTC.

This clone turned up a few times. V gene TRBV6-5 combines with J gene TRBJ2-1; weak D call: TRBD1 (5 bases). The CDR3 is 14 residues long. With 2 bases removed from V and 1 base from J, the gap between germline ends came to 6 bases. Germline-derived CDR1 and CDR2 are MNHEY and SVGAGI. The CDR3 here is CASSYQGSYNEQFF. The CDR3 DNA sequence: TGTGCCAGCAGTTACCAGGGATCCTACAATGAGCAGTTCTTC.

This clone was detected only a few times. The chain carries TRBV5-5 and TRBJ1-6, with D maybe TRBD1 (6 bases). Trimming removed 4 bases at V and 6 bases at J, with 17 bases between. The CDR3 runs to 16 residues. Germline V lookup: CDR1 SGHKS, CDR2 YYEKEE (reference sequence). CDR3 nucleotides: TGTGCCAGCAGCAAACAGGGCTTCCCTGCTAATTCACCCCTCCACTTT. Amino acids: CASSKQGFPANSPLHF.

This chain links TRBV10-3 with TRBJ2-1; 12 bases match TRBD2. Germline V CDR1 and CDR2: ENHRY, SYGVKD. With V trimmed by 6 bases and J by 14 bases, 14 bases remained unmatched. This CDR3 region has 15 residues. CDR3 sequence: CAIRGLGLAGFGEFF. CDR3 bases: TGTGCCATCAGGGGACTCGGACTAGCGGGATTCGGGGAGTTCTTC.

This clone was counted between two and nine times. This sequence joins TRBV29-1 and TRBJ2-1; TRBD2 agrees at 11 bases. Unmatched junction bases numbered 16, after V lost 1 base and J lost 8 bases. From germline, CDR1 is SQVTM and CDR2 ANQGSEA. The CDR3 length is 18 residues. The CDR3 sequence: CSVEGPVATSGSMDEQFF. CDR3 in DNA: TGCAGCGTTGAAGGGCCTGTGGCCACTAGCGGGAGTATGGATGAGCAGTTCTTC.

The CDR3 here is CASRIAGSSYNEQFF. CDR3 DNA sequence: TGTGCCAGCAGAATAGCGGGATCCTCCTACAATGAGCAGTTCTTC. The genes are TRBV2 and TRBJ2-1, with TRBD2 identical over 8 bases. V lost 6 bases and J lost 0; bases outside the gene matches: 4. The CDR3 consists of 15 residues. Germline V gene data show CDR1 as SNHLY and CDR2 as FYNNEI.

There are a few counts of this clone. The CDR3 loop is CATLMAQGRNQPQHF. CDR3 bases: TGTGCCACCCTCATGGCGCAGGGCCGAAATCAGCCCCAGCATTTT. This sequence joins TRBV28 and TRBJ1-5; D possibly corresponds to TRBD1 (5 bases). In germline, CDR1 is MDHEN, CDR2 SYDVKM. There are 15 residues in the CDR3. Trimming took 10 bases from V and 4 from J, leaving 20 bases between them.

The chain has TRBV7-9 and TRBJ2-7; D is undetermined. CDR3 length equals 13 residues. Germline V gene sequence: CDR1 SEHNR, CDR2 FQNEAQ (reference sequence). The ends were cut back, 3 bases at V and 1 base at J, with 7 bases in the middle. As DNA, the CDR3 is TGTGCCAGCAGCTTGCGGCAGTCCTACGAGCAGTACTTC. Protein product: CASSLRQSYEQYF.

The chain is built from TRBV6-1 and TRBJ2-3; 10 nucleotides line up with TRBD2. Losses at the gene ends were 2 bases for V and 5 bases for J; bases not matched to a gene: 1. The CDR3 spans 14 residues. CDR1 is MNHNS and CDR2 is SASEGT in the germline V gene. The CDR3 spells CASSERTSGDTQYF. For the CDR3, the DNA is TGTGCCAGCAGTGAAAGGACTAGCGGAGATACGCAGTATTTT.

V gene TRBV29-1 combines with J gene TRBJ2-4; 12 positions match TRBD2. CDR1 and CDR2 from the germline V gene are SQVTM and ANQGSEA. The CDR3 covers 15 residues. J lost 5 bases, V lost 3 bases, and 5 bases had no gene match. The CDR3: CSVDRLAGVQNIQYF. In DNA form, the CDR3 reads TGCAGCGTTGACCGACTAGCGGGAGTCCAAAACATTCAGTACTTC.

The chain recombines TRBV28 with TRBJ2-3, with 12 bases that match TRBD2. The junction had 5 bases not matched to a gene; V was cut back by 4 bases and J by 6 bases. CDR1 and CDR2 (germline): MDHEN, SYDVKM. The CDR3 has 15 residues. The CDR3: CASSSTSGRRDTQYF. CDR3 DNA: TGTGCCAGCAGTTCGACTAGCGGGAGAAGGGATACGCAGTATTTT. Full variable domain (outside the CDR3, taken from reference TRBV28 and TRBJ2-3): DVKVTQSSRYLVKRTGEKVFLECVQDMDHENMFWYRQDPGLGLRLIYFSYDVKMKEKGDIPEGYSVSREKKERFSLILESASTNQTSMYLCASSSTSGRRDTQYFGPGTRLTVL.

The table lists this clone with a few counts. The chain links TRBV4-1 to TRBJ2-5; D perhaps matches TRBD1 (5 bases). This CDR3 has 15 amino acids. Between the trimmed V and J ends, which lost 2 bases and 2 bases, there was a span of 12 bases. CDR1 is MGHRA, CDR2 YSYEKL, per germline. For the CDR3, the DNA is TGCGCCAGCAGCCAAAGAGGTACAGGACAAGAGACCCAGTACTTC. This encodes CASSQRGTGQETQYF.

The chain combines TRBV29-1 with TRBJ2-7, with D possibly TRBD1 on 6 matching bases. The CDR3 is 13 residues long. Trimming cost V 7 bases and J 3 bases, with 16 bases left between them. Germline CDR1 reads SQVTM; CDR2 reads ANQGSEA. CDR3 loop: CSAGDNRNYEQYF. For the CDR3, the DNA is TGCAGCGCTGGGGACAACCGAAACTACGAGCAGTACTTC.

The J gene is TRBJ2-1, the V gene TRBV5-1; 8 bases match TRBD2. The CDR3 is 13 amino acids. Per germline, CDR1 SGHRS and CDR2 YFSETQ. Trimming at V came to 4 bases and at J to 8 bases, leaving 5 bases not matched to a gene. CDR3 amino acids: CASSAGGRDEQFF. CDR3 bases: TGCGCCAGCAGCGCGGGGGGAAGGGATGAGCAGTTCTTC.

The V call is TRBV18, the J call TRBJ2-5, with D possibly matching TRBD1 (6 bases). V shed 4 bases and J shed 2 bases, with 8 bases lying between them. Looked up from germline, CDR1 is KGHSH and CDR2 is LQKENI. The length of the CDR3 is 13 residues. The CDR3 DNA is TGTGCCAGCTCACTAGACAGGCAAGAGACCCAGTACTTC. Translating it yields CASSLDRQETQYF.

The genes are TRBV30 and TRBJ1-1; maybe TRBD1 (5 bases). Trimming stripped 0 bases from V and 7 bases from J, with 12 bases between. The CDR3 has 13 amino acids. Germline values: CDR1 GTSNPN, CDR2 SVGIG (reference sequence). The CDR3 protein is CAWSVGQGLEAFF. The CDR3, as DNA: TGTGCCTGGAGTGTGGGCCAGGGACTTGAAGCTTTCTTT.